The T cell receptor (beta chain) under discussion was sequenced for a study of neurological immune-mediated disorders. Overall study results and limits: HTLV-1-associated myelopathy had the most TCR clonal expansion, and multiple sclerosis had the least, less than healthy controls.

This clonotype came up many times. Its antigen is still unknown. TCRdb independently ran MiXCR on the 5' RACE reads; one entry per CDR3 protein. The sample records tens of thousands of distinct CDR3 sequences, roughly an eighth being singletons. CDR3 length: 11 residues. The V gene's germline CDR1 is DFQATT and CDR2 SNEGSKA (reference sequence). Trimming left V 3 bases short and J 3 bases short, with 3 bases between. The chain combines TRBV20-1 with TRBJ1-3; no definite D call. This clonotype was sampled from a female donor in good health. The sample comprised PBMCs. In DNA, the CDR3 is TGCAGTGCTAGTGGTGGAAACACCATATATTTT. Its protein product is CSASGGNTIYF.